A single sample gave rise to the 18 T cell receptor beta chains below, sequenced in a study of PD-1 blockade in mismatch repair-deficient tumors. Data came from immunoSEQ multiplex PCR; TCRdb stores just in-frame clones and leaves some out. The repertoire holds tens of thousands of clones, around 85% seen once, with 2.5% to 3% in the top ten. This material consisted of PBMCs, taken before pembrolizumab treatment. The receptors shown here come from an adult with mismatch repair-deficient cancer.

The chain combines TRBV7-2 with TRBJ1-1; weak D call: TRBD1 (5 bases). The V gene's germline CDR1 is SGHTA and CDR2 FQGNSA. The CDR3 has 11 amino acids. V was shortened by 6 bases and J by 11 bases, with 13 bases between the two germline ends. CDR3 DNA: TGTGCCAGCAGAGCAGGGTTAGTGGCTTTCTTT. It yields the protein CASRAGLVAFF.

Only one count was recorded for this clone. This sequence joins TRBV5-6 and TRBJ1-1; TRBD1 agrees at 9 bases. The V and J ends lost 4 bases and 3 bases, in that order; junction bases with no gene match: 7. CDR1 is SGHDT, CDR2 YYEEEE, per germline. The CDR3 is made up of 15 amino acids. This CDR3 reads CASSRPGTGYTEAFF. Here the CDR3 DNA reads TGTGCCAGCAGCCGTCCCGGGACAGGGTACACTGAAGCTTTCTTT.

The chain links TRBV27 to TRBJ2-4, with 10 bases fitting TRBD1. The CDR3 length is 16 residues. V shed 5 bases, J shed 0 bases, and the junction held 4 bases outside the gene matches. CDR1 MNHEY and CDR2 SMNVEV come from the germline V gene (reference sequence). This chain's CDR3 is CASSPGTGVAKNIQYF. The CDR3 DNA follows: TGTGCCAGCAGTCCGGGGACAGGGGTAGCCAAAAACATTCAGTACTTC.

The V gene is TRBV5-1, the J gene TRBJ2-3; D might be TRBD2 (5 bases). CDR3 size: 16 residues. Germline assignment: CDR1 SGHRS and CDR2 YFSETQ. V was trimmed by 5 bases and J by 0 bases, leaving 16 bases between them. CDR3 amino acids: CASRRRADGSTDTQYF. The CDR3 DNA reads TGCGCCAGCAGAAGGCGGGCGGACGGGAGCACAGATACGCAGTATTTT.

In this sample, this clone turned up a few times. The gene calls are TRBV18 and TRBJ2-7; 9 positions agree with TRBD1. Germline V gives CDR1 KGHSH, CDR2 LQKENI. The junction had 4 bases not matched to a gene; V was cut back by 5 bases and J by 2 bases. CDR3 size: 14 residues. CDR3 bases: TGTGCCAGCTCAATGGGACAGGGTCCCTACGAGCAGTACTTC. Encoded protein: CASSMGQGPYEQYF.

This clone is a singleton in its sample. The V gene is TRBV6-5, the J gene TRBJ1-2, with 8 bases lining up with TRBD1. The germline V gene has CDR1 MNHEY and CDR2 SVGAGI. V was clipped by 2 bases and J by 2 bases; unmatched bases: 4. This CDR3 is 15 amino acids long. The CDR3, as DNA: TGTGCCAGCAGTTACACGACAGGGGCCAACTATGGCTACACCTTC. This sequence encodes CASSYTTGANYGYTF.

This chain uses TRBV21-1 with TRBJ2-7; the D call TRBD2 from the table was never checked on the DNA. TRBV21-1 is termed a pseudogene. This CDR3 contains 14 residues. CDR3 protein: CASSKVRTSGEQYF. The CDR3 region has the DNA TGTGCCAGCAGCAAAGTGAGGACTAGCGGCGAGCAGTACTTC.

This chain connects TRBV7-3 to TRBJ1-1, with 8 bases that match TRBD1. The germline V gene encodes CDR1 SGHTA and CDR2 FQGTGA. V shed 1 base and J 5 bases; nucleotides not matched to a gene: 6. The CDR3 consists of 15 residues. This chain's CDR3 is CASSLNGRGLTEAFF. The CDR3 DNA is TGTGCCAGCAGCTTAAACGGCAGGGGGCTTACTGAAGCTTTCTTT.

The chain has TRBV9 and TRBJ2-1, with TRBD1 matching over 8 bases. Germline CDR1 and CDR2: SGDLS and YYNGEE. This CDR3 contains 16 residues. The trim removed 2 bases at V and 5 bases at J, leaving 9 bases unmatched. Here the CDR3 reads CASSVGVGQGHNEQFF. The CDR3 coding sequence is TGTGCCAGCAGCGTCGGGGTCGGACAGGGACACAATGAGCAGTTCTTC.

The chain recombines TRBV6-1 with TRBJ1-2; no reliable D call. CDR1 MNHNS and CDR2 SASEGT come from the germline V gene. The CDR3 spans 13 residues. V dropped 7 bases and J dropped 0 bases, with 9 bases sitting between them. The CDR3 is CASTPGANYGYTF. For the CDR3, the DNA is TGTGCCAGCACCCCCGGGGCTAACTATGGCTACACCTTC.

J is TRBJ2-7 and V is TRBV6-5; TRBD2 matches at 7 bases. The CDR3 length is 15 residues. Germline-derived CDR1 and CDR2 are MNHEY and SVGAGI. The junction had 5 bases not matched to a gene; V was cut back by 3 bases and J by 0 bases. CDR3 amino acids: CASSYAGRSSYEQYF. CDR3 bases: TGTGCCAGCAGTTATGCCGGGAGGAGCTCCTACGAGCAGTACTTC.

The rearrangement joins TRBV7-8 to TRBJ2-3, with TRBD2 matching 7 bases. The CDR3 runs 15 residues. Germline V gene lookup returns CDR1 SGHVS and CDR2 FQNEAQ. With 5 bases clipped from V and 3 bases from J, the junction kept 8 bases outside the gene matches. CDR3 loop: CASSRRRAGTDTQYF. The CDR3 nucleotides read TGTGCCAGCAGCCGTCGCCGAGCGGGAACAGATACGCAGTATTTT. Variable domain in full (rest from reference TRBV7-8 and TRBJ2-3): GAGVSQSPRYKVAKRGQDVALRCDPISGHVSLFWYQQALGQGPEFLTYFQNEAQLDKSGLPSDRFFAERPEGSVSTLKIQRTQQEDSAVYLCASSRRRAGTDTQYFGPGTRLTVL.

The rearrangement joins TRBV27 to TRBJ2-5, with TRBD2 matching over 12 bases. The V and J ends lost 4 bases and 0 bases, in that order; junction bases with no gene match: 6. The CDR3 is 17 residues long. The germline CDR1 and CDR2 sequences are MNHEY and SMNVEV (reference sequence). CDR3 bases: TGTGCCAGCAGTTATTTAAGGACTAGCGGGAACCAAGAGACCCAGTACTTC. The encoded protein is CASSYLRTSGNQETQYF.

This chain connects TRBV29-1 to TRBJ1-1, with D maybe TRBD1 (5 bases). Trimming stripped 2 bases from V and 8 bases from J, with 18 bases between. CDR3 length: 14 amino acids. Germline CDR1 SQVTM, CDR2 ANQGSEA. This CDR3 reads CSVENRGSLHEAFF. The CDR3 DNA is TGCAGCGTTGAAAACCGGGGGTCCCTCCACGAAGCTTTCTTT. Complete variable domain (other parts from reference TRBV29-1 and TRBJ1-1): SAVISQKPSRDICQRGTSLTIQCQVDSQVTMMFWYRQQPGQSLTLIATANQGSEATYESGFVIDKFPISRPNLTFSTLTVSNMSPEDSSIYLCSVENRGSLHEAFFGQGTRLTVV.

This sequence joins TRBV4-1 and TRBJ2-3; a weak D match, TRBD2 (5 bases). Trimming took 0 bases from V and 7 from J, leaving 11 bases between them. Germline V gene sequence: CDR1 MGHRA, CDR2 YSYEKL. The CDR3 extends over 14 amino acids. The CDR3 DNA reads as TGCGCCAGCAGCCAAGAAGAGGGAGCATATACGCAGTATTTT. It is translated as CASSQEEGAYTQYF.

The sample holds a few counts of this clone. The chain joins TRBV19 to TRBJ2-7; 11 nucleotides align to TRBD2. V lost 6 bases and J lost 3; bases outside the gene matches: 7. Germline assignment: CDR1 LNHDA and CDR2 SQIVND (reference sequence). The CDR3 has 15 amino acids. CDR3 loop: CASRKTSGIGYEQYF. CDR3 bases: TGTGCCAGTAGGAAGACTAGCGGGATTGGCTACGAGCAGTACTTC.

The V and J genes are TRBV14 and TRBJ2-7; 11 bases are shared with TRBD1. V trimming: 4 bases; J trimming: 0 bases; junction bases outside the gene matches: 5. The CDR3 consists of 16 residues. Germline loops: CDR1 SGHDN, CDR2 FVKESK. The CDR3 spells CASSPLGTGGSYEQYF. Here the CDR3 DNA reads TGTGCCAGCAGCCCATTGGGGACAGGGGGCTCCTACGAGCAGTACTTC.

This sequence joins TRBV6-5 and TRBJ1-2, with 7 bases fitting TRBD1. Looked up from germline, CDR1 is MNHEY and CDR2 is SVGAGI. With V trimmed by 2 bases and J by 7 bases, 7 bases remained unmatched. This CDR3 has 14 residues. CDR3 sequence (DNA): TGTGCCAGCAGTTACCTTGACAGGGCATTTGGCTACACCTTC. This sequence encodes CASSYLDRAFGYTF.